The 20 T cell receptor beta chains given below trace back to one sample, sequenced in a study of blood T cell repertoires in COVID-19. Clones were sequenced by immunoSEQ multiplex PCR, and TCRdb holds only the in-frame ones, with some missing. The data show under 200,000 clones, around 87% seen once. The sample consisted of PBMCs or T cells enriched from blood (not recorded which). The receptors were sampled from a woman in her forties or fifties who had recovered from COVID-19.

The CDR3 bases are TGTGCCAGCAGCTTAAGGCTAGCGGGGGGTATCACAGATACGCAGTATTTT. It yields the protein CASSLRLAGGITDTQYF. The chain recombines TRBV5-5 with TRBJ2-3; 11 bases line up with TRBD2. Looked up from germline, CDR1 is SGHKS and CDR2 is YYEKEE (reference sequence). CDR3 size: 17 residues. V dropped 2 bases and J dropped 2; count of bases not matched to a gene: 7.

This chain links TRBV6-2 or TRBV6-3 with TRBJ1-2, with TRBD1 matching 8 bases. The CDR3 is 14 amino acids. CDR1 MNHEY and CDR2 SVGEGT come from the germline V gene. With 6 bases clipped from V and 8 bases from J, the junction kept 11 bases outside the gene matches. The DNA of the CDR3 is TGTGCCAGCAGCCTAGACGGACAGGGCGACGGCTACACCTTC. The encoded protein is CASSLDGQGDGYTF.

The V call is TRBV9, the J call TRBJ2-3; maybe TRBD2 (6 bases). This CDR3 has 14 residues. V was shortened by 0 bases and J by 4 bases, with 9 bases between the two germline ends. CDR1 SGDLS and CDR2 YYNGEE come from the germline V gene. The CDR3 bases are TGTGCCAGCAGCGTAGCAGCGGGCCCAGATACGCAGTATTTT. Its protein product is CASSVAAGPDTQYF.

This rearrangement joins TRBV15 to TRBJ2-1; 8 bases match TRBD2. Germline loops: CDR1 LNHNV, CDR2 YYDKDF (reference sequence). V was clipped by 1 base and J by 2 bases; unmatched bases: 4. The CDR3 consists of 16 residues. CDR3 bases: TGTGCCACCAGCAGAGTCTTTAGCGGGGCCTACAATGAGCAGTTCTTC. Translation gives CATSRVFSGAYNEQFF.

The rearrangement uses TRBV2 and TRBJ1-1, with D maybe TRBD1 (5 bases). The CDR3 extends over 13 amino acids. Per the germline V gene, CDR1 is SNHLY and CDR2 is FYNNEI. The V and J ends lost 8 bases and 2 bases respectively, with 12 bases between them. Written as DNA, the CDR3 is TGTGCCAGCCTGCGGGGGGTAAACACTGAAGCTTTCTTT. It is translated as CASLRGVNTEAFF.

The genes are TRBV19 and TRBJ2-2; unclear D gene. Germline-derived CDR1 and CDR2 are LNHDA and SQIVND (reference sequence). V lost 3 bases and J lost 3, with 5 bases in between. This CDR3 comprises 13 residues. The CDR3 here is CASSIAYTGELFF. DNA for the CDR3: TGTGCCAGTAGTATCGCGTACACCGGGGAGCTGTTTTTT.

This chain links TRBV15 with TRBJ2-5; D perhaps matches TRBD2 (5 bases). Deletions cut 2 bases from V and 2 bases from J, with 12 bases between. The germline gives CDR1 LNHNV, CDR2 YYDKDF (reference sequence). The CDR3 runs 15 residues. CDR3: CATSRRRSGQETQYF. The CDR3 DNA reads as TGTGCCACCAGCAGACGGCGGAGCGGACAAGAGACCCAGTACTTC.

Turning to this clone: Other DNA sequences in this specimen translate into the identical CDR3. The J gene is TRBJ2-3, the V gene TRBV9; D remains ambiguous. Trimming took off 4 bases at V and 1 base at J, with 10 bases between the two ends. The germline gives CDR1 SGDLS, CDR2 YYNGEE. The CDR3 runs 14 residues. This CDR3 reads CASSPRPGTDTQYF. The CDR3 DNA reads TGTGCCAGCAGCCCTCGTCCCGGCACAGATACGCAGTATTTT.

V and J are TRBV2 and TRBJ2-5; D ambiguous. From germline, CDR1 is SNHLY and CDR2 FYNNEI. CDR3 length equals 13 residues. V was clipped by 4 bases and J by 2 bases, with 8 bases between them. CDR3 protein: CASSGVRQETQYF. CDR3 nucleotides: TGTGCCAGCAGTGGAGTCCGGCAAGAGACCCAGTACTTC.

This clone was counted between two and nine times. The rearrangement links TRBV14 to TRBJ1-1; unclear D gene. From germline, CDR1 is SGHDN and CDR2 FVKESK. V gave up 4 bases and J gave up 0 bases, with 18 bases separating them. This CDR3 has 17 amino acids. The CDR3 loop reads CASSPRNRSPMNTEAFF. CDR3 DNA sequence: TGTGCCAGCAGCCCTAGAAATCGGTCGCCCATGAACACTGAAGCTTTCTTT. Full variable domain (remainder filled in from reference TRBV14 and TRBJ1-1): EAGVTQFPSHSVIEKGQTVTLRCDPISGHDNLYWYRRVMGKEIKFLLHFVKESKQDESGMPNNRFLAERTGGTYSTLKVQPAELEDSGVYFCASSPRNRSPMNTEAFFGQGTRLTVV.

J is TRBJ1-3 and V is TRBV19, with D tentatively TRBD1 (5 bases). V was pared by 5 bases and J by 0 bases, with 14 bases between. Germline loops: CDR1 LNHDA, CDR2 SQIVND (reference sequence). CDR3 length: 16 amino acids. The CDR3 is CASSVYGGASGNTIYF. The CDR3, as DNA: TGTGCCAGTAGTGTTTACGGGGGAGCCTCTGGAAACACCATATATTTT.

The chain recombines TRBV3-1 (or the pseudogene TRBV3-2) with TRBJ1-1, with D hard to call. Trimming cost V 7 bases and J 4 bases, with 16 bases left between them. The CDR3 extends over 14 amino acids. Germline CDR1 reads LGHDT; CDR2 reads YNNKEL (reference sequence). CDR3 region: CASIGRAGSTEAFF. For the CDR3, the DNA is TGTGCCAGCATCGGGAGGGCAGGAAGCACTGAAGCTTTCTTT.

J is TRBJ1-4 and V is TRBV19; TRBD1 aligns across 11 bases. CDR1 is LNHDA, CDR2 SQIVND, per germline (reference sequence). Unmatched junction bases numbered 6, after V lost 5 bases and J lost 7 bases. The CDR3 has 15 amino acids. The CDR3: CASSSGQGASEKLFF. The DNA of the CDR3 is TGTGCCAGTAGTTCCGGACAGGGGGCGAGTGAAAAACTGTTTTTT. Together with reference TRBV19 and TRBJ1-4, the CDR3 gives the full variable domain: DGGITQSPKYLFRKEGQNVTLSCEQNLNHDAMYWYRQDPGQGLRLIYYSQIVNDFQKGDIAEGYSVSREKKESFPLTVTSAQKNPTAFYLCASSSGQGASEKLFFGSGTQLSVL.

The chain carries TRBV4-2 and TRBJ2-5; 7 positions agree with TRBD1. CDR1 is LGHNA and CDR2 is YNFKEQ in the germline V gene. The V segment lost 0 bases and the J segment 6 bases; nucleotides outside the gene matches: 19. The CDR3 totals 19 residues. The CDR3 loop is CASSQDRWSRDSLFKTQYF. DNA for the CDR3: TGTGCCAGCAGCCAAGATCGTTGGAGCCGGGACAGCCTTTTTAAGACCCAGTACTTC.

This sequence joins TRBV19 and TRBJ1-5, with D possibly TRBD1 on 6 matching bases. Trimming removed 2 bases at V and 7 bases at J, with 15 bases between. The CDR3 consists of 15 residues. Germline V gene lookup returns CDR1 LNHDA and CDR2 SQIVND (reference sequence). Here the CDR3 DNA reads TGTGCCAGTAGTATATCCAGACAGGTCGGCCAGCCCCAGCATTTT. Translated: CASSISRQVGQPQHF.

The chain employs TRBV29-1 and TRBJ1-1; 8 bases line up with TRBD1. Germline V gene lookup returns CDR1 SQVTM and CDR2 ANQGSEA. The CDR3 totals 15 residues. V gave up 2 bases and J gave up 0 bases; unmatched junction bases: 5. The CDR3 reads CSVERQGRMNTEAFF. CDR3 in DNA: TGCAGCGTTGAAAGACAGGGGAGAATGAACACTGAAGCTTTCTTT. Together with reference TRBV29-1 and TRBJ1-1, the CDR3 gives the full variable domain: SAVISQKPSRDICQRGTSLTIQCQVDSQVTMMFWYRQQPGQSLTLIATANQGSEATYESGFVIDKFPISRPNLTFSTLTVSNMSPEDSSIYLCSVERQGRMNTEAFFGQGTRLTVV.

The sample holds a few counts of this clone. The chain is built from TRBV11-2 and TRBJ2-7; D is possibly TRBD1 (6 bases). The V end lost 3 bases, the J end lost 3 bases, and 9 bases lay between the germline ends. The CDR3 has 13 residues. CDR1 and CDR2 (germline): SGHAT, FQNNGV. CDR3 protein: CASSLGRGYEQYF. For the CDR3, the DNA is TGTGCCAGCAGCTTGGGCAGGGGCTACGAGCAGTACTTC. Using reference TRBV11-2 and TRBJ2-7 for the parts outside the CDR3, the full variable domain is EAGVAQSPRYKIIEKRQSVAFWCNPISGHATLYWYQQILGQGPKLLIQFQNNGVVDDSQLPKDRFSAERLKGVDSTLKIQPAKLEDSAVYLCASSLGRGYEQYFGPGTRLTVT.

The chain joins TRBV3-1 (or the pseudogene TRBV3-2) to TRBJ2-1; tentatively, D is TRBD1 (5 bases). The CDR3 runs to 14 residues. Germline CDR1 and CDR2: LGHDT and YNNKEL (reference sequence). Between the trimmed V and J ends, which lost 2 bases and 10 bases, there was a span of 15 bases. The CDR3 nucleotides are TGTGCCAGCAGCCAACTCGGAAGGGGCCGAGAGCAGTTCTTC. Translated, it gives CASSQLGRGREQFF.

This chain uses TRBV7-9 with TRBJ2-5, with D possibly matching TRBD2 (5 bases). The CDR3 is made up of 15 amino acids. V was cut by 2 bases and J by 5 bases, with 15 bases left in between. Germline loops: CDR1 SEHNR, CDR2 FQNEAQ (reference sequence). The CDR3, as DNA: TGTGCCAGCAGCTTACTACGGGGAAAAGAGGAGACCCAGTACTTC. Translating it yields CASSLLRGKEETQYF.

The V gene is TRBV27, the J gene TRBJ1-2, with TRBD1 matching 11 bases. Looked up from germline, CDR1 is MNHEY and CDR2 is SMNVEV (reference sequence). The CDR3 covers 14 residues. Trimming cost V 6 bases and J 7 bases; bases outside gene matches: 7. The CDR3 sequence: CASRTGTGGSGYTF. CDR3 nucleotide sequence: TGTGCCAGCAGAACCGGGACAGGGGGGAGTGGCTACACCTTC.